The 20 T cell receptor beta chains given below trace back to one sample, sequenced in a study of T cell changes during pregnancy in multiple sclerosis. Using immunoSEQ multiplex PCR, the repertoire was profiled, and TCRdb retains in-frame clones only, with some absent. The sample contains about 110,000 clones, more than 85% of which appear only once. Sequencing was performed on peripheral blood, taken after pregnancy. The receptors here all came from a female donor with multiple sclerosis, enrolled in a pregnancy study.

This clone was seen only once. The chain combines TRBV10-3 with TRBJ1-1, with D maybe TRBD1 (5 bases). Trimming cost V 6 bases and J 4 bases, with 24 bases left between them. Looked up from germline, CDR1 is ENHRY and CDR2 is SYGVKD. The CDR3 consists of 17 residues. For the CDR3, the DNA is TGTGCCATCAGCCACCTAGGGGAGGGGAGGGGTGGCACTGAAGCTTTCTTT. Its protein is CAISHLGEGRGGTEAFF.

Points on this clone: A single base separates this from a much larger clone, so it may be a read error. Other nucleotide sequences from this sample produce the same CDR3. The chain links TRBV27 to TRBJ2-7; no clear D gene. The CDR3 totals 11 residues. Trimming removed 3 bases at V and 3 bases at J, with 3 bases between. In germline, CDR1 is MNHEY, CDR2 SMNVEV (reference sequence). CDR3 DNA sequence: TGTGCCAGCAGTTTCGGCTACGAGCAGTACTTC. Its protein is CASSFGYEQYF.

J is TRBJ2-3 and V is TRBV12-5; the D is unclear. CDR3 size: 19 residues. Germline V gene sequence: CDR1 LGHNT, CDR2 FRNRAP. V was pared by 2 bases and J by 1 base, with 22 bases between. In DNA, the CDR3 is TGTGCTAGTGGTTTGCCCCCGAATAGCCCCTCCTACGGCACAGATACGCAGTATTTT. Protein sequence: CASGLPPNSPSYGTDTQYF.

The V gene is TRBV20-1, the J gene TRBJ2-1; 7 nucleotides agree with TRBD2. V dropped 3 bases and J dropped 9; count of bases not matched to a gene: 2. Germline V lookup: CDR1 DFQATT, CDR2 SNEGSKA (reference sequence). CDR3 size: 11 residues. DNA of the CDR3: TGCAGTGCTAGGAGGGAGGGTGAGCAGTTCTTC. It encodes CSARREGEQFF.

The rearrangement links TRBV9 to TRBJ1-2; D possibly corresponds to TRBD1 (6 bases). Germline assignment: CDR1 SGDLS and CDR2 YYNGEE. The CDR3 loop spans 14 amino acids. The ends were cut back, 4 bases at V and 4 bases at J, with 14 bases in the middle. The CDR3: CASSQYREGYGYTF. CDR3 DNA sequence: TGTGCCAGCAGCCAATACAGGGAAGGCTATGGCTACACCTTC.

This rearrangement joins TRBV27 to TRBJ2-4; the D gene is possibly TRBD2 (6 bases). CDR1 and CDR2 (germline): MNHEY, SMNVEV (reference sequence). The CDR3 runs 14 residues. V was trimmed by 3 bases and J by 2 bases, leaving 8 bases between them. CDR3 amino acids: CASSFRGTKNIQYF. The DNA of the CDR3 is TGTGCCAGCAGTTTCCGGGGGACCAAAAACATTCAGTACTTC.

J is TRBJ1-1 and V is TRBV9; TRBD1 aligns across 8 bases. With V trimmed by 3 bases and J by 2 bases, 9 bases remained unmatched. Per germline, CDR1 SGDLS and CDR2 YYNGEE. The CDR3 extends over 16 amino acids. CDR3 amino acids: CASSGGGDRGNTEAFF. CDR3 coding DNA: TGTGCCAGCAGCGGCGGGGGAGACAGGGGTAACACTGAAGCTTTCTTT.

The DNA for the CDR3 is TGTGCCACCAGCAGGGACAGGGGCGATGAGCAGTTCTTC. Its translation is CATSRDRGDEQFF. The chain recombines TRBV15 with TRBJ2-1; 9 bases line up with TRBD1. CDR3 length equals 13 residues. V shed 3 bases and J 8 bases; nucleotides not matched to a gene: 2. Looked up from germline, CDR1 is LNHNV and CDR2 is YYDKDF (reference sequence).

J is TRBJ1-1 and V is TRBV7-9; a weak D match, TRBD1 (5 bases). CDR3 length: 15 residues. The germline V gene has CDR1 SEHNR and CDR2 FQNEAQ (reference sequence). The V end was cut by 0 bases, the J end by 1 base, with 9 bases between. CDR3 sequence reads: CASSLAPGGNTEAFF. CDR3 DNA: TGTGCCAGCAGCTTAGCGCCGGGGGGGAACACTGAAGCTTTCTTT. Combining the CDR3 with reference TRBV7-9 and TRBJ1-1 gives the whole variable domain DTGVSQNPRHKITKRGQNVTFRCDPISEHNRLYWYRQTLGQGPEFLTYFQNEAQLEKSRLLSDRFSAERPKGSFSTLEIQRTEQGDSAMYLCASSLAPGGNTEAFFGQGTRLTVV.

The rearrangement joins TRBV5-1 to TRBJ2-7; D might be TRBD1 (6 bases). Germline V gene data show CDR1 as SGHRS and CDR2 as YFSETQ. V lost 4 bases, J lost 2 bases, and 13 bases lay in between. The CDR3 length is 14 residues. CDR3 region: CASSGGQTAYEQYF. The CDR3 bases are TGCGCCAGCAGCGGAGGACAGACCGCCTACGAGCAGTACTTC.

The gene calls are TRBV11-2 and TRBJ2-7, with TRBD1 identical over 9 bases. The trim removed 5 bases at V and 6 bases at J, leaving 5 bases unmatched. The CDR3 covers 13 residues. In germline, CDR1 is SGHAT, CDR2 FQNNGV. CDR3 in DNA: TGTGCCAGCAGCCCCGTGACAGGGGGCGAGCAGTACTTC. Encoded protein: CASSPVTGGEQYF.

The chain links TRBV7-8 to TRBJ1-2; D may be TRBD1 (6 bases). This CDR3 comprises 16 residues. Between the trimmed V and J ends, which lost 5 bases and 4 bases, there was a span of 20 bases. CDR1 SGHVS and CDR2 FQNEAQ come from the germline V gene. The CDR3 region is CASSPAPITRGYGYTF. The CDR3 DNA reads as TGTGCCAGCAGCCCGGCACCAATAACCAGGGGCTATGGCTACACCTTC.

The CDR3 DNA sequence: TGTGCCAGCACTCCTGAGACGGGGGGCGCCGATACGCAGTATTTT. Amino acid sequence: CASTPETGGADTQYF. The chain carries TRBV5-6 and TRBJ2-3, with a possible D match to TRBD2 (7 bases). Germline lookup yields CDR1 SGHDT and CDR2 YYEEEE. The V end was cut by 6 bases, the J end by 6 bases, with 20 bases between. This CDR3 has 15 amino acids.

This chain uses TRBV6-1 with TRBJ2-3; D is undetermined. V lost 1 base to trimming and J lost 4 bases, with 12 bases between them. The CDR3 extends over 15 amino acids. The V gene's germline CDR1 is MNHNS and CDR2 SASEGT. CDR3 sequence (DNA): TGTGCCAGCAGTGAAGTACCTACGGCGGCAGATACGCAGTATTTT. Translating gives CASSEVPTAADTQYF.

This rearrangement joins TRBV4-2 to TRBJ1-1, with 7 nucleotides matching TRBD1. V shed 5 bases and J 6 bases; nucleotides not matched to a gene: 12. In germline, CDR1 is LGHNA, CDR2 YNFKEQ. This CDR3 region has 15 residues. The CDR3 nucleotides read TGTGCCAGCAGCTTACAACAGGGGTTGGGACCTGAAGCTTTCTTT. It yields the protein CASSLQQGLGPEAFF.

The table lists this clone with a few counts. The chain joins TRBV29-1 to TRBJ1-4; no definite D call. The CDR3 has 13 residues. V shed 4 bases and J shed 4 bases, with 10 bases lying between them. Germline CDR1 is SQVTM and CDR2 is ANQGSEA. The CDR3 region is CSVARGSNEKLFF. For the CDR3, the DNA is TGCAGCGTTGCTCGGGGAAGTAATGAAAAACTGTTTTTT.

This clone was counted once. The chain recombines TRBV5-6 with TRBJ1-2; 10 bases fit TRBD1. J lost 8 bases, V lost 6 bases, and 10 bases had no gene match. Germline CDR1 and CDR2: SGHDT and YYEEEE. CDR3 length: 14 residues. This chain's CDR3 is CASTLRQGARGYTF. CDR3 DNA sequence: TGTGCCAGCACTCTTCGACAGGGGGCGCGGGGCTACACCTTC.

The CDR3 here is CASNRQDKHASYNEQFF. CDR3 nucleotides: TGTGCCAGCAATCGGCAGGATAAGCACGCGTCCTACAATGAGCAGTTCTTC. The chain is built from TRBV13 and TRBJ2-1, with D unclear. Per germline, CDR1 PRHDT and CDR2 FYEKMQ (reference sequence). This CDR3 has 17 residues. V shed 7 bases and J shed 1 base, with 20 bases lying between them. The full variable domain, with the rest looked up from reference TRBV13 and TRBJ2-1, is AAGVIQSPRHLIKEKRETATLKCYPIPRHDTVYWYQQGPGQDPQFLISFYEKMQSDKGSIPDRFSAQQFSDYHSELNMSSLELGDSALYFCASNRQDKHASYNEQFFGPGTRLTVL.

This chain connects TRBV5-1 to TRBJ2-3, with TRBD2 identical over 10 bases. Germline CDR1 SGHRS, CDR2 YFSETQ. Losses at the gene ends were 4 bases for V and 6 bases for J; bases not matched to a gene: 5. The CDR3 sequence is 14 residues long. CDR3 sequence: CASSQSGGEDTQYF. CDR3 coding DNA: TGCGCCAGCAGCCAGAGCGGGGGGGAGGATACGCAGTATTTT.

The chain couples TRBV29-1 to TRBJ2-3; 13 nucleotides align to TRBD2. The CDR3 is 17 residues long. J was trimmed by 6 bases and V by 1 base; bases with no gene match: 10. CDR1 is SQVTM and CDR2 is ANQGSEA in the germline V gene. In DNA, the CDR3 is TGCAGCGTTGAAGGGATAACTAGCGGGGGGGCTTTGGATACGCAGTATTTT. Translated: CSVEGITSGGALDTQYF.